The 6 T cell receptor beta chains below were found in one sample sequenced in a study of cytotoxic CD8 clonotypes in ibrutinib-treated CLL. Data came from immunoSEQ multiplex PCR; TCRdb stores just in-frame clones and leaves some out. The sample contains fewer than 150,000 clones, 84% of which appear only once. This material consisted of PBMCs, taken after 24 months of ibrutinib treatment. All receptors come from a human donor with chronic lymphocytic leukemia.

This clone appeared a few times. The chain recombines TRBV4-2 with TRBJ1-3; D unresolved. The CDR3 totals 16 residues. The V gene's germline CDR1 is LGHNA and CDR2 YNFKEQ. Deletions cut 2 bases from V and 0 bases from J, with 11 bases between. CDR3: CASSQSSRSSGNTIYF. The CDR3, as DNA: TGTGCCAGCAGCCAATCCTCCCGGAGCTCTGGAAACACCATATATTTT.

This clone was observed a single time. As DNA, the CDR3 is TGTGCCAGCAGCGCACTTAGCGGGGGGTACCAAGAGACCCAGTACTTC. It is translated as CASSALSGGYQETQYF. The rearrangement links TRBV5-6 to TRBJ2-5; 10 bases are shared with TRBD2. Trimming removed 4 bases from V and 0 bases from J; junction bases left unmatched: 6. Germline CDR1 SGHDT, CDR2 YYEEEE. The CDR3 is made up of 16 amino acids.

Turning to this clone: This specimen includes other DNA sequences encoding the same CDR3. This chain joins TRBV19 and TRBJ1-5; no clear D. This CDR3 contains 12 residues. Between the trimmed V and J ends, which lost 5 bases and 4 bases, there was a span of 6 bases. CDR1 and CDR2 (germline): LNHDA, SQIVND (reference sequence). This chain's CDR3 is CASSPRNQPQHF. The CDR3 DNA is TGTGCCAGTAGTCCACGTAATCAGCCCCAGCATTTT.

The genes are TRBV18 and TRBJ1-1, with a possible D match to TRBD1 (5 bases). The CDR3 sequence is 13 residues long. Per germline, CDR1 KGHSH and CDR2 LQKENI. The ends were cut back, 4 bases at V and 4 bases at J, with 10 bases in the middle. The DNA of the CDR3 is TGTGCCAGCTCACTCCAGGGATCCACTGAAGCTTTCTTT. It codes for CASSLQGSTEAFF.

The chain uses TRBV11-3 and TRBJ2-5; TRBD1 matches 9 bases. V dropped 1 base and J dropped 2; count of bases not matched to a gene: 2. The CDR3 has 15 amino acids. Per the germline V gene, CDR1 is SGHNT and CDR2 is YENEEA. CDR3 sequence reads: CASSLAGTGQETQYF. CDR3 DNA sequence: TGTGCCAGCAGCTTAGCCGGGACAGGGCAAGAGACCCAGTACTTC. Drawing the rest from reference TRBV11-3 and TRBJ2-5, the complete variable domain is EAGVVQSPRYKIIEKKQPVAFWCNPISGHNTLYWYLQNLGQGPELLIRYENEEAVDDSQLPKDRFSAERLKGVDSTLKIQPAELGDSAVYLCASSLAGTGQETQYFGPGTRLLVL.

This chain connects TRBV7-3 to TRBJ2-3; D not certain. V lost 2 bases and J lost 2, with 20 bases in between. Germline V gives CDR1 SGHTA, CDR2 FQGTGA. CDR3 length equals 18 residues. CDR3 protein: CASSLLGGSPTTTDTQYF. CDR3 sequence (DNA): TGTGCCAGCAGCTTATTGGGTGGCTCCCCTACAACCACAGATACGCAGTATTTT.